This is a list of T cell receptor beta chains from one sample in a study of T cell responses to AZD1222 COVID-19 vaccine. Produced via immunoSEQ multiplex PCR; TCRdb's table is partial and in-frame only. The table lists about 90,000 clones, approximately 86% of them singletons. The input for sequencing was peripheral blood, taken on day 0 of AZD1222 vaccination. The receptors here all came from an adult in good health. Each CDR3 is given with its conserved first and last residue. D genes are given only for firm matches. Clone sizes are given selectively: once, few, many, or a class where the clone is expanded.

>NA|NA|TRBV7-3|TRBJ1-2
TGTGCCAGCAGCTCCTCCGTGCGCGGCTTTGGCGGCTACACCTTC
CASSSSVRGFGGYTF
>TRBD1|NA|TRBV6-5|TRBJ1-1
TGTGCCAGCACCAACAGGGGGCAAGCTTTCTTT
CASTNRGQAFF
>NA|NA|TRBV7-2|TRBJ1-2
TGTGCCAGCAGCTTGGGCTTTGGACAGAACTATGGCTACACCTTC
CASSLGFGQNYGYTF
>NA|NA|TRBV20-1|TRBJ2-1
TGCAGTGCCGCCCAGGGCAATGAGCAGTTCTTC
CSAAQGNEQFF
>NA|NA|TRBV5-1|TRBJ2-6
TGCGCCAGCAGCTCCAAGCGGAGCTCTGGGGCCAACGTCCTGACTTTC
CASSSKRSSGANVLTF
>NA|once|TRBV2|TRBJ2-1
TGTGCCAGCATTCGACTAACCATAGCGGATGAGCAGTTCTTC
CASIRLTIADEQFF
>NA|NA|TRBV6-1|TRBJ1-5
TGTGCCAGCAGTGAAGCGAGGGACGGGCAGCCCCAGCATTTT
CASSEARDGQPQHF
>TRBD1|NA|TRBV6-4|TRBJ1-2
TGTGCCAGCAGTGAACGGACAGGGAGCGCGGGCTACACCTTC
CASSERTGSAGYTF
>NA|once|TRBV11-2|TRBJ1-5
TGTGCCAGCAGCTTAGGATTGGTCGGGTATCAGCCCCAGCATTTT
CASSLGLVGYQPQHF
>TRBD2|NA|TRBV3-1/TRBV3-2|TRBJ2-7
TGTGCCAGCAGCCAAGATTGGAAGCTAGCGGGACCTAGGGACGAGCAGTACTTC
CASSQDWKLAGPRDEQYF
>TRBD1|NA|TRBV18|TRBJ2-7
TGTGCCAGCTCCCCACAGGGGGCGCGGATGCCTGTATTAGGAGGTTTTTCGCCCTACGAGCAGTACTTC
CASSPQGARMPVLGGFSPYEQYF
>NA|NA|TRBV2|TRBJ1-5
TGTGCCAGCAACAAACAGGGAAGCAATCAGCCCCAGCATTTT
CASNKQGSNQPQHF
>TRBD1|NA|TRBV19|TRBJ1-5
TGTGCCAGTACCGATTGGGACAGATATCAGCCCCAGCATTTT
CASTDWDRYQPQHF
>TRBD1|NA|TRBV5-1|TRBJ2-7
TGCGCCAGCAGGGACGTCGTCCGGGACAGATCCTACGAGCAGTACTTC
CASRDVVRDRSYEQYF
>NA|NA|TRBV11-3|TRBJ2-3
TGTGCCAGCAGAATTAGACAGCCCACAGATACGCAGTATTTT
CASRIRQPTDTQYF
>NA|NA|TRBV28|TRBJ1-5
TGTGCCAGCAGTTTTGAGGGGCGCCCTAATCAGCCCCAGCATTTT
CASSFEGRPNQPQHF
>NA|NA|TRBV7-2|TRBJ1-1
TGTGCCAGCAGCTTAAGGCCCGGGAACACTGAAGCTTTCTTT
CASSLRPGNTEAFF
>TRBD2|NA|TRBV3-1/TRBV3-2|TRBJ2-2
TGTGCCAGCAGCCAAGTGGGGAGGGTCGGGGAGCTGTTTTTT
CASSQVGRVGELFF
>TRBD2|NA|TRBV6-2/TRBV6-3|TRBJ2-3
TGTGCCAGCAGTACTGGAACTAGCGGAGGCACAGATACGCAGTATTTT
CASSTGTSGGTDTQYF
>NA|NA|TRBV30|TRBJ2-1
TGTGCCTGGGCGGACAGCTCCTACAATGAGCAGTTCTTC
CAWADSSYNEQFF
>TRBD1|once|TRBV6-5|TRBJ2-7
TGTGCCAGCAGGTCGGGACAGGGTGGCCACGAGCAGTACTTC
CASRSGQGGHEQYF
>NA|NA|TRBV27|TRBJ2-2
TGTGCCAGCAGTTTCGGCAGGGGCAACACCGGGGAGCTGTTTTTT
CASSFGRGNTGELFF
>NA|NA|TRBV29-1|TRBJ1-2
TGCAGCGCCAACCGGGGGGGGACCTATGGCTACACCTTC
CSANRGGTYGYTF
>TRBD2|NA|TRBV7-3|TRBJ2-2
TGTGCCAGCAGCTCCGGACTAGCGGGACTGGACGGGGAGCTGTTTTTT
CASSSGLAGLDGELFF
>TRBD1|NA|TRBV28|TRBJ1-6
TGTGCCAGCAGTGCCATACAGGGGAAGAGGAATTCACCCCTCCACTTT
CASSAIQGKRNSPLHF
>TRBD2|NA|TRBV11-1|TRBJ2-2
TGTGCCAGCAGCAGGACTAGCGGGAGAGGAACCGGGGAGCTGTTTTTT
CASSRTSGRGTGELFF
>NA|NA|TRBV19|TRBJ2-1
NA
CASTSGVGSYNEQFF
>NA|once|TRBV5-1|TRBJ2-3
TGCGCCAGCAGCTTGGCGGGGCTCACAGATACGCAGTATTTT
CASSLAGLTDTQYF
>NA|NA|TRBV28|TRBJ1-5
TGTGCCAGCAGTTCTGGGGGAAACAATCAGCCCCAGCATTTT
CASSSGGNNQPQHF
>NA|NA|TRBV27|TRBJ1-4
TGTGCCAGCGGGGAGTCAGGGATAGGTGAAAAACTGTTTTTT
CASGESGIGEKLFF
>TRBD2|NA|TRBV6-2/TRBV6-3|TRBJ2-1
TGTGCCAGCAGTTACTCGGTTCGGACTAGCGGAAGGGGGTACAATGAGCAGTTCTTC
CASSYSVRTSGRGYNEQFF
>TRBD1|NA|TRBV30|TRBJ2-5
TGTGCCTGGAGTGTACCAGGGGGCAGCGAGACCCAGTACTTC
CAWSVPGGSETQYF
>NA|NA|TRBV21-1|TRBJ2-1
TGTGCCAGCAGCAAGATAGCTGGAGTAGGGGATAATGAGCAGTTCTTC
CASSKIAGVGDNEQFF
>TRBD2|NA|TRBV7-3|TRBJ2-2
TGTGCCAGCAGCTTATTCCTAGCGGGAGGGATGGAAACCGGGGAGCTGTTTTTT
CASSLFLAGGMETGELFF
>NA|once|TRBV4-1|TRBJ1-3
TGCGCCAGCAGCCAGACGGTTGTTTCTGGAAACACCATATATTTT
CASSQTVVSGNTIYF
>NA|NA|TRBV5-4|TRBJ2-5
TGTGCCAGCAGCCTCCCCCCAGGGGAGACGGAGACCCAGTACTTC
CASSLPPGETETQYF
>NA|NA|TRBV19|TRBJ2-5
TGTGCCAGTGCGAGTGGGAGACAAGAGACCCAGTACTTC
CASASGRQETQYF
>NA|NA|TRBV5-4|TRBJ1-2
TGTGCCAGCAGCTCCGAATCCGGGGGATTCTATGGCTACACCTTC
CASSSESGGFYGYTF
>TRBD1|NA|TRBV7-3|TRBJ1-1
TGTGCCAGCAGCCCGGGGGGACAGTTCATGAACACTGAAGCTTTCTTT
CASSPGGQFMNTEAFF
>NA|NA|TRBV15|TRBJ1-2
TGTGCCACCAGCAGAGATAAGGGGAACTATGGCTACACCTTC
CATSRDKGNYGYTF
>TRBD1|NA|TRBV5-1|TRBJ1-1
TGCGCCAGCAGTCCGGGACAGGGAAACACTGAAGCTTTCTTT
CASSPGQGNTEAFF
>TRBD1|NA|TRBV19|TRBJ1-4
TGTGCCAGTAGCGGCTCGGGACAGGGGAACGAAAAACTGTTTTTT
CASSGSGQGNEKLFF
>NA|NA|TRBV11-2|TRBJ1-1
TGTGCCAGCCTGACATCGAGGAACACTGAAGCTTTCTTT
CASLTSRNTEAFF
>NA|NA|TRBV19|TRBJ1-1
TGTGCCAGTAGTATATGGGGTTGGAACACTGAAGCTTTCTTT
CASSIWGWNTEAFF
>NA|NA|TRBV6-5|TRBJ2-7
TGTGCCAGCACCCGGCAGGGGTTCTACGAGCAGTACTTC
CASTRQGFYEQYF
>TRBD2|NA|TRBV7-3|TRBJ2-2
TGTGCCAGCAGCTTAAATAGCGGGAGGCTCCCGAACACCGGGGAGCTGTTTTTT
CASSLNSGRLPNTGELFF
>NA|NA|TRBV19|TRBJ2-3
TGTGCCAGTAGTATAGCTTCCAGCGGATCAGATACGCAGTATTTT
CASSIASSGSDTQYF
>NA|NA|TRBV7-2|TRBJ2-3
TGTGCCAGCAGCTTTGAAGGAACAGATACGCAGTATTTT
CASSFEGTDTQYF
>TRBD1|NA|TRBV28|TRBJ1-2
TGTGCCAGCAGTTTCGGGACAGCGTTCTATGGCTACACCTTC
CASSFGTAFYGYTF
>NA|NA|TRBV6-4|TRBJ2-1
TGTGCCAGCAGCTTGGGAGCTTCTGATTCGGATGAGCAGTTCTTC
CASSLGASDSDEQFF
>NA|few|TRBV7-9|TRBJ2-1
TGTGCCAGCAGCTTAGCCCTCGGGGGGCAGGGGAGCGATGAGCAGTTCTTC
CASSLALGGQGSDEQFF
>TRBD2|NA|TRBV19|TRBJ2-1
TGTGCCAGTAGCCGACGGCCGGGACTAGCCGCCTACAATGAGCAGTTCTTC
CASSRRPGLAAYNEQFF
>TRBD2|NA|TRBV6-4|TRBJ2-1
TGTGCCAGCAGTGAGCGGGAGGGGGACAATGAGCAGTTCTTC
CASSEREGDNEQFF